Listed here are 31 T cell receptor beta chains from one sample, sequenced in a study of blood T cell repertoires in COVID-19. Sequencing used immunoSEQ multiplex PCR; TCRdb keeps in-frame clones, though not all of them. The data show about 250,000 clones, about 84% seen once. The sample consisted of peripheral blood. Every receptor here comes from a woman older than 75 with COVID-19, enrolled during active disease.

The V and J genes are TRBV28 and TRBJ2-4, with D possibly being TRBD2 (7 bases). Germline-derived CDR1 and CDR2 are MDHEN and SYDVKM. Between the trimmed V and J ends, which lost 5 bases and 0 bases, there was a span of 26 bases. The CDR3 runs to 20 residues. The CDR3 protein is CASSVTPARGGDLAKNIQYF. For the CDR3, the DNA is TGTGCCAGCAGTGTAACACCCGCGAGGGGGGGGGACCTAGCCAAAAACATTCAGTACTTC.

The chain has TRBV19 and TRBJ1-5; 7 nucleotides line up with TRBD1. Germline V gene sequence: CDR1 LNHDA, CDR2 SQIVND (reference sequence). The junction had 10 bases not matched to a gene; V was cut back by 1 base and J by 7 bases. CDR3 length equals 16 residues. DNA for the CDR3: TGTGCCAGTAGTATAGGTTCAGGGGGGATTGACCAGCCCCAGCATTTT. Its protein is CASSIGSGGIDQPQHF.

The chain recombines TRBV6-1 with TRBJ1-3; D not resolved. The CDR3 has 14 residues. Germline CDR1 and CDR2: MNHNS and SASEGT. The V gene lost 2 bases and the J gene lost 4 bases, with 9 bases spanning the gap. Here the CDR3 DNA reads TGTGCCAGCAGTGAACTCCGCGCGGGAAACACCATATATTTT. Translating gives CASSELRAGNTIYF.

The CDR3, as DNA: TGTGCCAGCAGTTACAGGGGGCTCAGTTCACCCCTCCACTTT. This translates into CASSYRGLSSPLHF. The gene calls are TRBV28 and TRBJ1-6; 9 nucleotides match TRBD1. Per the germline V gene, CDR1 is MDHEN and CDR2 is SYDVKM. The CDR3 has 14 residues. V lost 4 bases and J lost 9; bases outside the gene matches: 4.

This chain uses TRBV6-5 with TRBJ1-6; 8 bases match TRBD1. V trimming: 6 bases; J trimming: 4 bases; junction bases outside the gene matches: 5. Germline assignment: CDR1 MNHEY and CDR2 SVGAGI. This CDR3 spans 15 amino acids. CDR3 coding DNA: TGTGCCAGCAGCTACAGGGGGTCTTATAATTCACCCCTCCACTTT. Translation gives CASSYRGSYNSPLHF.

The CDR3 DNA reads TGTGCCACCAGTGGGACAGGGGGCTCTGGAAACACCATATATTTT. Its protein product is CATSGTGGSGNTIYF. This chain links TRBV24-1 with TRBJ1-3; 10 nucleotides align to TRBD1. CDR3 length: 15 amino acids. Germline V gene data show CDR1 as KGHDR and CDR2 as SFDVKD. V shed 5 bases and J 0 bases; nucleotides not matched to a gene: 0.

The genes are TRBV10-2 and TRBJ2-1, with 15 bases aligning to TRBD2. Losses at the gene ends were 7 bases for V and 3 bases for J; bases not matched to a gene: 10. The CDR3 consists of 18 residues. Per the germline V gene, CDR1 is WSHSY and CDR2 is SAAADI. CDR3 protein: CASKRTSGGAGSYNEQFF. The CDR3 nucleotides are TGCGCCAGCAAGAGGACTAGCGGGGGGGCCGGGAGCTACAATGAGCAGTTCTTC.

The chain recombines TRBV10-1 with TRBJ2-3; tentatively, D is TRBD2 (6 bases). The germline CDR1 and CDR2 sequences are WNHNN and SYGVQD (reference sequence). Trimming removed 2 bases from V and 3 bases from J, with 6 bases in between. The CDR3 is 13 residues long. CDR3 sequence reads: CASSEGGTDTQYF. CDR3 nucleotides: TGCGCCAGCAGTGAGGGGGGGACAGATACGCAGTATTTT.

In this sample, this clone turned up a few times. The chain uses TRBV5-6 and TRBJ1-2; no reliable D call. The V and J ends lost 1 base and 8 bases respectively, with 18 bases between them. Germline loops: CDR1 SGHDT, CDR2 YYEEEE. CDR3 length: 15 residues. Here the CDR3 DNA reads TGTGCCAGCAGCTTGATACTACCCGTTGGAGGAGGCTACACCTTC. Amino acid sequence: CASSLILPVGGGYTF.

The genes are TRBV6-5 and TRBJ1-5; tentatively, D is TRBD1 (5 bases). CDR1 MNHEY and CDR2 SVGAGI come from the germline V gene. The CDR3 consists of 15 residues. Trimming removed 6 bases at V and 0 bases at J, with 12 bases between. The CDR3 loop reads CASSWGVNSNQPQHF. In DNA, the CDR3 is TGTGCCAGCAGCTGGGGGGTTAATAGCAATCAGCCCCAGCATTTT.

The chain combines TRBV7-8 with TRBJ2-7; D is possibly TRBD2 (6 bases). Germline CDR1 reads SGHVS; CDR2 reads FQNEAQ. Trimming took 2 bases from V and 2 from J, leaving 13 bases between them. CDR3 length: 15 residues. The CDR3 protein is CASSLTAEGTYEQYF. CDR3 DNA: TGTGCCAGCAGCTTAACGGCGGAGGGCACCTACGAGCAGTACTTC.

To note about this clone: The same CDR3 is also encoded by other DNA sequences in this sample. The CDR3 sequence: CASSWDRNTEAFF. The CDR3 nucleotides are TGCGCCAGCAGCTGGGACAGGAACACTGAAGCTTTCTTT. This chain uses TRBV5-1 with TRBJ1-1, with 7 nucleotides matching TRBD1. Looked up from germline, CDR1 is SGHRS and CDR2 is YFSETQ. The CDR3 has 13 amino acids. J was trimmed by 1 base and V by 3 bases; bases with no gene match: 0.

CDR3 coding DNA: TGTGCCAGCAGCCAAGGGGTGGGGACAGGGTGGTTCCCCCTCCACTTT. Translating it yields CASSQGVGTGWFPLHF. The V gene is TRBV3-1 (or the pseudogene TRBV3-2), the J gene TRBJ1-6, with TRBD1 matching 9 bases. This CDR3 is built from 16 residues. Per the germline V gene, CDR1 is LGHDT and CDR2 is YNNKEL (reference sequence). Trimming cost V 1 base and J 13 bases; bases outside gene matches: 11.

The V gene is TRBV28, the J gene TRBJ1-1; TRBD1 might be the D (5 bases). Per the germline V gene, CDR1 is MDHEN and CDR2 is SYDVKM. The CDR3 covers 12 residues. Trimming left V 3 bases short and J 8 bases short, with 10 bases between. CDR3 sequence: CASSLTQVEAFF. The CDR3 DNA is TGTGCCAGCAGTTTGACACAGGTGGAAGCTTTCTTT.

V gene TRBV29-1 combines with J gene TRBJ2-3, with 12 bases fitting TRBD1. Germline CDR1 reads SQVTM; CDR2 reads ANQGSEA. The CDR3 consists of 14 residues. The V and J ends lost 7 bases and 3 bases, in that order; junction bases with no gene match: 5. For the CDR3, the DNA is TGCAGCGCGGAGGGACAGGGGGCAACAGATACGCAGTATTTT. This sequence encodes CSAEGQGATDTQYF.

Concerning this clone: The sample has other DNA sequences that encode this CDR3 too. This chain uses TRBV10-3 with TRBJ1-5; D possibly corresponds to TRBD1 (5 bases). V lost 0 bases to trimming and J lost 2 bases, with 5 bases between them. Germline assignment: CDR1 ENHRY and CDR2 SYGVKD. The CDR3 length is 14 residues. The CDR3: CAISESGGNQPQHF. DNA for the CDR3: TGTGCCATCAGTGAGTCAGGGGGCAATCAGCCCCAGCATTTT.

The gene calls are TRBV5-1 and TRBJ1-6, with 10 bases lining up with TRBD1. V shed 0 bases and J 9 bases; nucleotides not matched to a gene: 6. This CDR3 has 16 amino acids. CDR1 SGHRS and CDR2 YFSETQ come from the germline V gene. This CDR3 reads CASSLAWDRGISPLHF. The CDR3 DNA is TGCGCCAGCAGCTTGGCCTGGGACAGGGGTATTTCACCCCTCCACTTT.

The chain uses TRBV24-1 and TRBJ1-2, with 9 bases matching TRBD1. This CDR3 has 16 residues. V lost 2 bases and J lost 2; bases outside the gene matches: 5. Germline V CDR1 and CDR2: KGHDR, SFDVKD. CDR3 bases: TGTGCCACCAGTGATTCCACCGGGACAGGGAACTATGGCTACACCTTC. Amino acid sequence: CATSDSTGTGNYGYTF.

The DNA for the CDR3 is TGTGCCAGCAGCTTCAAAGGGGCGGGCAATCAGCCCCAGCATTTT. Amino acids: CASSFKGAGNQPQHF. The chain employs TRBV7-2 and TRBJ1-5, with D possibly TRBD1 on 5 matching bases. The V end lost 3 bases, the J end lost 2 bases, and 11 bases lay between the germline ends. The germline V gene encodes CDR1 SGHTA and CDR2 FQGNSA. The length of the CDR3 is 15 residues.

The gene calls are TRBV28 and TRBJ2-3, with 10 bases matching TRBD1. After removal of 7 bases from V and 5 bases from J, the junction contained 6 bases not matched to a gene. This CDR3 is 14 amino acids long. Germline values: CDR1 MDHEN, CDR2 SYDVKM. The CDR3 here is CASTMTGGGDTQYF. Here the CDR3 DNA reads TGTGCCAGCACCATGACAGGGGGCGGAGATACGCAGTATTTT. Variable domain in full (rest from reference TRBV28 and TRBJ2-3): DVKVTQSSRYLVKRTGEKVFLECVQDMDHENMFWYRQDPGLGLRLIYFSYDVKMKEKGDIPEGYSVSREKKERFSLILESASTNQTSMYLCASTMTGGGDTQYFGPGTRLTVL.

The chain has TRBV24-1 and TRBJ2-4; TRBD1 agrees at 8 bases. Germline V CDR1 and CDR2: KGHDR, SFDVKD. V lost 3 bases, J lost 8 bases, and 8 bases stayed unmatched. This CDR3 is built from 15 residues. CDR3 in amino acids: CATSDPGTGGDIQYF. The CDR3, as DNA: TGTGCCACCAGTGATCCCGGGACAGGTGGAGACATTCAGTACTTC.

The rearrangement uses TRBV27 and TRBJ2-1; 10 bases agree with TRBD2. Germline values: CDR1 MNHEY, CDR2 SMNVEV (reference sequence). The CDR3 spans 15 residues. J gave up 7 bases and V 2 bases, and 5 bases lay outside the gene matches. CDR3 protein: CASSLSGGVGNEQFF. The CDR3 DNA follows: TGTGCCAGCAGTTTAAGCGGGGGGGTGGGAAATGAGCAGTTCTTC.

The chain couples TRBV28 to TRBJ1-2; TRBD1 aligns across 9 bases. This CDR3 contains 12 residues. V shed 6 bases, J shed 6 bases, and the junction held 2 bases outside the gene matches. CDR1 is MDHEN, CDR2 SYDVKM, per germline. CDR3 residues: CASRDRGHGYTF. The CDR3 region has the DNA TGTGCCAGCAGGGACAGGGGACATGGCTACACCTTC.

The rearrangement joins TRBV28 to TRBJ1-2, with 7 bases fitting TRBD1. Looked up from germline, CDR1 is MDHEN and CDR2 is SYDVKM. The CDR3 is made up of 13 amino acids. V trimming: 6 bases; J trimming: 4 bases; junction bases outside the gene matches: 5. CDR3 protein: CASRIGQAYGYTF. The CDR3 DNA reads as TGTGCCAGCAGGATTGGACAGGCCTATGGCTACACCTTC.

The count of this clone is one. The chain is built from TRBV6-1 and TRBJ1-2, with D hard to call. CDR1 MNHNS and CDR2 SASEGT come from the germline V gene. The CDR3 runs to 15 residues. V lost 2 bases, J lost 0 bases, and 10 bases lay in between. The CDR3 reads CASSELAEANYGYTF. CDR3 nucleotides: TGTGCCAGCAGTGAATTGGCAGAAGCTAACTATGGCTACACCTTC.

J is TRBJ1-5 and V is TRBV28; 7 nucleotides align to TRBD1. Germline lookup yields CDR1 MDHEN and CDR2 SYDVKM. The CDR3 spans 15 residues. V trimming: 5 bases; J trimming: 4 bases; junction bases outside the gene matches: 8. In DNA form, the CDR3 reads TGTGCCAGCAGTCTCGCCGGGACAGAGAATCAGCCCCAGCATTTT. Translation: CASSLAGTENQPQHF.

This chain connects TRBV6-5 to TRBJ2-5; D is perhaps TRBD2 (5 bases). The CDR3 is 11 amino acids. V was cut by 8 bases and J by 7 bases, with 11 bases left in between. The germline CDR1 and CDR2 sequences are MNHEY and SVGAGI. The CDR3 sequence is CASVEAGTQYF. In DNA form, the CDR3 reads TGTGCCAGCGTGGAGGCGGGGACCCAGTACTTC.

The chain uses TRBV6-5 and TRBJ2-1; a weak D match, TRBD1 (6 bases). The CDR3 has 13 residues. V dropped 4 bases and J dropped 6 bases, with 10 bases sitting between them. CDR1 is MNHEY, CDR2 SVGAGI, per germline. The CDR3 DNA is TGTGCCAGCAGTTGGGGCAGGGGCAATGAGCAGTTCTTC. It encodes CASSWGRGNEQFF.

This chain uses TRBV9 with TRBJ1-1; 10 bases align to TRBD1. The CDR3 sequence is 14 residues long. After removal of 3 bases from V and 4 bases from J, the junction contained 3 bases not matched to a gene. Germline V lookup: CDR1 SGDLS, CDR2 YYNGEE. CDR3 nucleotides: TGTGCCAGCAGCGGCGGACAGGGGGGCACTGAAGCTTTCTTT. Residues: CASSGGQGGTEAFF.

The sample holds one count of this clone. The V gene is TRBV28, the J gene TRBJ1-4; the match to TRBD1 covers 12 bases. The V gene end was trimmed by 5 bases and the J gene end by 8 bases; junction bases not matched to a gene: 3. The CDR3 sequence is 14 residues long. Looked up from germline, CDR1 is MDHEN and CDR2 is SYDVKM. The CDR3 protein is CASSRGTGGEKLFF. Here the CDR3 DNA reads TGTGCCAGCAGTCGAGGGACAGGGGGCGAAAAACTGTTTTTT.

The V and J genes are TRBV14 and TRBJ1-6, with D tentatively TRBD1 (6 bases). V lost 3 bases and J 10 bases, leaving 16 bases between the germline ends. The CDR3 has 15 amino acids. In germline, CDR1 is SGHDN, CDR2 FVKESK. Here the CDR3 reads CASSHRQVDGSPLHF. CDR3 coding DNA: TGTGCCAGCAGCCACAGACAGGTGGATGGGTCACCCCTCCACTTT.